This T cell receptor beta chain was identified in a study of radiotherapy plus CTLA-4 blockade in lung cancer. Study-level information: Objective response was observed in roughly 17% of patients, and disease control in approximately 30%.

In regard to this clone: What it recognizes is unknown.

Notes on the study in general: TCR clones originating in tumors grew in number in blood after radiotherapy plus ipilimumab. Reported findings show early blood T cell clone dynamics, with interferon-beta, best predicted response.

This CDR3 comprises 14 residues. Germline V gene sequence: CDR1 SGDLS, CDR2 YYNGEE. V lost 2 bases, J lost 1 base, and 6 bases lay in between. Produced via immunoSEQ multiplex PCR; TCRdb's table is partial and in-frame only. Of roughly 98,000 clones detected, around 81% appear once; the ten largest clones hold approximately 14%. This chain links TRBV9 with TRBJ2-2; D perhaps matches TRBD1 (5 bases). The clonotype originates from a human donor with non-small cell lung cancer that progressed on radiotherapy plus ipilimumab. The sequenced sample was peripheral blood, obtained from a patient treated with radiotherapy plus ipilimumab. The CDR3 coding sequence is TGTGCCAGCAGCGTGGGGCTGAACACCGGGGAGCTGTTTTTT. Translated, it gives CASSVGLNTGELFF.